The T cell receptor beta chain described here comes from a study of blood T cells in healthy people across ages. Overall study: There was about one barcoded beta molecule captured by template switching per two T cells.

As to this clonotype: The antigen remains unidentified.

V lost 6 bases and J lost 5, with 13 bases in between. Germline assignment: CDR1 MNHNY and CDR2 SVGAGI (reference sequence). The CDR3 spans 14 residues. Using a J-beta primer mix together with a sample-barcoded 5' primer, a second PCR was run for roughly 6 to 12 cycles. Each cDNA molecule received a tag from a template-switch adaptor that had 12 random nucleotides. TCRdb re-analysed the 5' RACE reads in MiXCR, keeping a single row per CDR3 protein. This sample has about 1.1 million distinct CDR3 sequences, with roughly two fifths found just once. Notes on the study in general: Naive T cell percentage strongly correlated with TCR beta diversity. The unknown donor CMV status may have confounded expanded clonotype changes.

The chain recombines TRBV6-6 with TRBJ1-4; D not certain. The source is a man between 18 and 35 years old in good health. Sequencing input: blood. The CDR3 nucleotides read TGTGCCAGCAGCCCCGGGATCCGCAATGAAAAACTGTTTTTT. Amino acid sequence: CASSPGIRNEKLFF.